This T cell receptor beta chain was profiled in a study of cytomegalovirus exposure and HLA in healthy donors. Study summary: Out of 150 million to 200 million T cells, an earlier analysis found over 100 million unique TCR beta sequences in total. Unique TCRs from HLA-typed donors, some 85 million of them, were held in an early data release.

V trimming: 5 bases; J trimming: 6 bases; junction bases outside the gene matches: 3. The CDR3 loop spans 15 amino acids. The V gene's germline CDR1 is SGHTA and CDR2 FQGTGA. PCR was performed using 60 Vbeta and 13 Jbeta primers. Profiling relied on immunoSEQ multiplex PCR, and the TCRdb table lists in-frame clones only, not all of them. The sample holds fewer than 55,000 clones, roughly 72% seen once. V is TRBV7-3 and J is TRBJ2-3; TRBD2 matches 15 bases. The receptor's source is a woman aged 45 to 65 in good health and CMV-seropositive. Sequencing input: PBMCs. CDR3 bases: TGTGCCAGCAGCCCAGGGACTAGCGGGAGGGATACGCAGTATTTT. It is translated as CASSPGTSGRDTQYF. Full variable domain (rest looked up from reference TRBV7-3 and TRBJ2-3): GAGVSQTPSNKVTEKGKYVELRCDPISGHTALYWYRQSLGQGPEFLIYFQGTGAADDSGLPNDRFFAVRPEGSVSTLKIQRTERGDSAVYLCASSPGTSGRDTQYFGPGTRLTVL.